The 30 T cell receptor beta chains below all came from one sample that was sequenced in a study of Graves' ophthalmopathy and Graves' hyperthyroidism listed by TCRdb under 2018. TCRdb records Illumina HiSeq 2000 as the sequencer. For repertoire sequencing, TCR beta CDR3 regions were amplified from RNA transcripts. HTBI primers and the Qiagen OneStep RT-PCR kit were used in a first-round RT-PCR, which was followed by a second-round multiplex PCR, size selection and purification. The public sequencing data were trimmed at Q25 with fastp and processed into clonotypes with MiXCR by TCRdb, which kept only in-frame beta chains. Merged by CDR3 protein, the rows form single entries marked with the most common genes and DNA. This sample lists roughly 160,000 distinct CDR3 sequences; roughly two fifths were detected once. The ten largest clones represent 8% to 9.5% of the sample. The sample was peripheral blood. The receptor set was obtained from a man between 25 and 39 years old with Graves' ophthalmopathy. Donor details come from another sample of the same person, matched by shared clones.

This clonotype was seen ten or more times. This sequence joins TRBV7-8 and TRBJ1-2; D is uncertain. The germline V and J ends were trimmed by 1 base and 3 bases, with 12 bases remaining between them. CDR1 and CDR2 (germline): SGHVS, FQNEAQ. The CDR3 contains 15 residues. The CDR3 DNA follows: TGTGCCAGCAGCTTAGAGGCACAGTTCCACTATGGCTACACCTTC. Translation gives CASSLEAQFHYGYTF. The full variable domain, with the rest looked up from reference TRBV7-8 and TRBJ1-2, is GAGVSQSPRYKVAKRGQDVALRCDPISGHVSLFWYQQALGQGPEFLTYFQNEAQLDKSGLPSDRFFAERPEGSVSTLKIQRTQQEDSAVYLCASSLEAQFHYGYTFGSGTRLTVV.

This clonotype was recorded many times. The chain employs TRBV6-5 and TRBJ2-7; 14 bases match TRBD2. This CDR3 is built from 16 residues. J lost 5 bases, V lost 5 bases, and 8 bases had no gene match. Germline values: CDR1 MNHEY, CDR2 SVGAGI. The CDR3 DNA sequence: TGTGCCAGCAGTCCCCCGGGACTAGCGGGAGTCCACGAGCAGTACTTC. It translates to CASSPPGLAGVHEQYF.

The rearrangement links TRBV12-3 or TRBV12-4 to TRBJ1-2, with D possibly matching TRBD1 (6 bases). This CDR3 has 14 residues. V was trimmed by 7 bases and J by 4 bases, leaving 16 bases between them. This CDR3 reads CASTTPGQSYGYTF. The CDR3 region has the DNA TGTGCCAGCACCACCCCCGGACAGTCCTATGGCTACACCTTC.

The chain links TRBV7-6 to TRBJ2-5, with TRBD2 matching over 7 bases. This CDR3 has 16 amino acids. In germline, CDR1 is SGHVS, CDR2 FNYEAQ. The ends lost 0 bases at V and 4 bases at J; junction bases unmatched: 8. CDR3 amino acids: CASSLARSGGGETQYF. CDR3 nucleotide sequence: TGTGCCAGCAGCTTAGCGCGAAGTGGGGGGGGAGAGACCCAGTACTTC.

This clonotype was seen many times. This rearrangement joins TRBV2 to TRBJ2-7; 8 nucleotides agree with TRBD2. The CDR3 is made up of 17 amino acids. V lost 0 bases and J lost 6; bases outside the gene matches: 13. Germline V gene sequence: CDR1 SNHLY, CDR2 FYNNEI. The CDR3, as DNA: TGTGCCAGCAGTGAAGCCTTCAATAACAGCGGGAGAGGCGAGCAGTACTTC. Translation gives CASSEAFNNSGRGEQYF.

V is TRBV24-1 and J is TRBJ1-1; D possibly corresponds to TRBD1 (6 bases). The germline gives CDR1 KGHDR, CDR2 SFDVKD. Trimming removed 5 bases from V and 5 bases from J, with 11 bases in between. The CDR3 has 13 amino acids. Here the CDR3 reads CATSGGLGTEAFF. For the CDR3, the DNA is TGTGCCACCAGTGGGGGGCTGGGTACTGAAGCTTTCTTT.

This clonotype was seen ten or more times. The chain recombines TRBV9 with TRBJ2-5; the D gene is possibly TRBD2 (5 bases). The CDR3 spans 15 residues. Germline values: CDR1 SGDLS, CDR2 YYNGEE. V was cut by 4 bases and J by 4 bases, with 17 bases left in between. CDR3 DNA sequence: TGTGCCAGCAGCACACGGGCCCGGAGGCTAGAGACCCAGTACTTC. It encodes CASSTRARRLETQYF.

The V gene is TRBV6-2 or TRBV6-3, the J gene TRBJ2-7, with 10 bases identical to TRBD2. V was clipped by 2 bases and J by 0 bases; unmatched bases: 4. The CDR3 spans 16 residues. The germline V gene has CDR1 MNHEY and CDR2 SVGEGT. The CDR3 DNA reads TGTGCCAGCAGTTACCTACTAGCGGGGAGCTCCTACGAGCAGTACTTC. This sequence encodes CASSYLLAGSSYEQYF.

This clonotype was seen repeatedly, ten times or more. The chain couples TRBV27 to TRBJ2-7, with D uncertain. The CDR3 sequence is 13 residues long. The V gene lost 4 bases and the J gene lost 2 bases, with 9 bases spanning the gap. Germline V CDR1 and CDR2: MNHEY, SMNVEV (reference sequence). This CDR3 is CASSSHLAYEQYF. In DNA form, the CDR3 reads TGTGCCAGCAGTTCACACCTCGCCTACGAGCAGTACTTC.

This clonotype appeared many times. V and J are TRBV3-1 and TRBJ1-5, with D maybe TRBD1 (6 bases). Germline CDR1 reads LGHDT; CDR2 reads YNNKEL (reference sequence). Trimming stripped 1 base from V and 7 bases from J, with 11 bases between. CDR3 length: 14 residues. The CDR3 DNA is TGTGCCAGCAGCCAAGCCTACAGGGAGCAGCCCCAGCATTTT. It encodes CASSQAYREQPQHF.

The rearrangement links TRBV12-3 or TRBV12-4 to TRBJ1-5; D is ambiguous. The ends were cut back, 5 bases at V and 2 bases at J, with 10 bases in the middle. This CDR3 has 14 amino acids. The chain's CDR3 is CASSISVGNQPQHF. CDR3 in DNA: TGTGCCAGCAGTATAAGCGTAGGCAATCAGCCCCAGCATTTT.

This clonotype was seen repeatedly, ten times or more. The chain employs TRBV6-1 and TRBJ2-5, with unresolved D. Germline assignment: CDR1 MNHNS and CDR2 SASEGT. The ends were cut back, 3 bases at V and 5 bases at J, with 16 bases in the middle. The CDR3 is 15 residues long. As DNA, the CDR3 is TGTGCCAGCAGTGATAATCCAGTCGATACGGAGACCCAGTACTTC. This translates into CASSDNPVDTETQYF.

This clonotype has at least ten counts. The genes are TRBV12-3 or TRBV12-4 and TRBJ2-4; D may match TRBD1 or TRBD2 (5 bases each). Trimming removed 1 base from V and 8 bases from J, with 15 bases in between. This CDR3 is 15 amino acids long. The CDR3 spells CASSLGVGTRDIQYF. CDR3 bases: TGTGCCAGCAGTTTAGGTGTGGGGACCAGGGACATTCAGTACTTC.

V is TRBV6-2 or TRBV6-3 and J is TRBJ2-5; the D call may be TRBD1 or TRBD2 (6 bases each). This CDR3 comprises 15 residues. Germline V gene data show CDR1 as MNHEY and CDR2 as SVGEGT. V shed 6 bases and J shed 1 base, with 15 bases lying between them. The CDR3 protein is CASRPSGASQETQYF. The CDR3 coding sequence is TGTGCCAGCAGACCGTCGGGGGCCTCCCAAGAGACCCAGTACTTC.

This clonotype was seen at least ten times. The rearrangement uses TRBV12-3 or TRBV12-4 and TRBJ1-2, with D perhaps TRBD1 (6 bases). Deletions cut 8 bases from V and 7 bases from J, with 17 bases between. This CDR3 has 13 residues. The CDR3 region is CASGDRISSGYTF. CDR3 nucleotide sequence: TGTGCCAGCGGCGACAGGATCTCGTCTGGCTACACCTTC.

The count of this clonotype is one. The V call is TRBV12-3 or TRBV12-4, the J call TRBJ1-2; the D is unclear. This CDR3 region has 11 residues. With 2 bases removed from V and 7 bases from J, the gap between germline ends came to 5 bases. In DNA, the CDR3 is TGTGCCAGCAGTTTACTCGGTGGCTACACCTTC. Translated, it gives CASSLLGGYTF.

The rearrangement links TRBV12-3 or TRBV12-4 to TRBJ1-5; the D is unclear. This CDR3 comprises 13 residues. The V end was cut by 4 bases, the J end by 4 bases, with 8 bases between. CDR3 in DNA: TGTGCCAGCAGTTCCGGGCAGAATCAGCCCCAGCATTTT. This sequence encodes CASSSGQNQPQHF.

There are many counts of this clonotype. This chain uses TRBV20-1 with TRBJ2-5; D perhaps matches TRBD2 (6 bases). The CDR3 is made up of 18 amino acids. Trimming removed 0 bases from V and 5 bases from J, with 25 bases in between. Germline V lookup: CDR1 DFQATT, CDR2 SNEGSKA (reference sequence). The CDR3 sequence: CSARDWDPGLPRWETQYF. CDR3 bases: TGCAGTGCTAGAGATTGGGATCCGGGACTCCCTCGGTGGGAGACCCAGTACTTC.

This clonotype was seen ten or more times. The rearrangement joins TRBV20-1 to TRBJ1-1; D might be TRBD1 (5 bases). This CDR3 region has 14 residues. Germline CDR1 DFQATT, CDR2 SNEGSKA (reference sequence). The V and J ends lost 5 bases and 2 bases respectively, with 15 bases between them. DNA for the CDR3: TGCAGTGCTGGGGACCGGACGGTAAACACTGAAGCTTTCTTT. Translating gives CSAGDRTVNTEAFF.

This clonotype was seen a single time. The CDR3, as DNA: TGCAGCGTTCAGACTGGGAACTATGGCTACACCTTC. Translated: CSVQTGNYGYTF. The rearrangement joins TRBV29-1 to TRBJ1-2; D uncertain. Trimming took off 5 bases at V and 2 bases at J, with 9 bases between the two ends. From germline, CDR1 is SQVTM and CDR2 ANQGSEA. The CDR3 covers 12 residues.

The rearrangement joins TRBV12-3 or TRBV12-4 to TRBJ2-5, with D perhaps TRBD2 (6 bases). The CDR3 totals 13 residues. The V and J ends lost 6 bases and 0 bases respectively, with 8 bases between them. CDR3 sequence reads: CASRAGHQETQYF. The CDR3 nucleotides read TGTGCCAGCAGGGCGGGGCACCAAGAGACCCAGTACTTC.

The genes are TRBV7-8 and TRBJ2-7; D not certain. The germline gives CDR1 SGHVS, CDR2 FQNEAQ. V dropped 1 base and J dropped 0 bases, with 13 bases sitting between them. The CDR3 loop spans 16 amino acids. Here the CDR3 DNA reads TGTGCCAGCAGCTTAGGTATCTCCCCTTCCTCCTACGAGCAGTACTTC. Residues: CASSLGISPSSYEQYF. Full variable domain (remainder filled in from reference TRBV7-8 and TRBJ2-7): GAGVSQSPRYKVAKRGQDVALRCDPISGHVSLFWYQQALGQGPEFLTYFQNEAQLDKSGLPSDRFFAERPEGSVSTLKIQRTQQEDSAVYLCASSLGISPSSYEQYFGPGTRLTVT.

This clonotype was counted at least ten times. The chain couples TRBV7-9 to TRBJ2-7; D remains unclear. The germline gives CDR1 SEHNR, CDR2 FQNEAQ (reference sequence). Trimming removed 1 base from V and 3 bases from J, with 7 bases in between. The CDR3 totals 13 residues. The CDR3 region is CASSLEFSYEQYF. As DNA, the CDR3 is TGTGCCAGCAGCTTAGAGTTCAGCTACGAGCAGTACTTC.

The chain uses TRBV6-2 or TRBV6-3 and TRBJ2-5, with D possibly being TRBD2 (6 bases). CDR1 is MNHEY and CDR2 is SVGEGT in the germline V gene. Trimming cost V 6 bases and J 5 bases, with 22 bases left between them. This CDR3 is 16 amino acids long. CDR3 protein: CASRTQRTARGETQYF. DNA of the CDR3: TGTGCCAGCAGGACCCAGAGGACGGCCCGGGGGGAGACCCAGTACTTC.

The rearrangement joins TRBV4-1 to TRBJ2-6, with D uncertain. Germline loops: CDR1 MGHRA, CDR2 YSYEKL. The CDR3 sequence is 16 residues long. Trimming left V 1 base short and J 0 bases short, with 7 bases between. CDR3 protein: CASSQVWDSGANVLTF. The CDR3 DNA reads as TGCGCCAGCAGCCAAGTCTGGGACTCTGGGGCCAACGTCCTGACTTTC.

The CDR3, as DNA: TGTGCCAGCAGTCAGACGGGGTTGGCTTCCGGGGAGCTGTTTTTT. This sequence encodes CASSQTGLASGELFF. V is TRBV6-1 and J is TRBJ2-2; maybe TRBD2 (5 bases). Germline CDR1 MNHNS, CDR2 SASEGT. CDR3 length: 15 amino acids. The V end lost 5 bases, the J end lost 6 bases, and 16 bases lay between the germline ends.

The chain combines TRBV7-2 with TRBJ1-1; D is ambiguous. The CDR3 spans 15 residues. The ends were cut back, 3 bases at V and 1 base at J, with 12 bases in the middle. From germline, CDR1 is SGHTA and CDR2 FQGNSA. The CDR3 DNA reads as TGTGCCAGCAGCTTCACGGACTGGGAGAACACTGAAGCTTTCTTT. Its translation: CASSFTDWENTEAFF.

The genes are TRBV6-2 or TRBV6-3 and TRBJ2-5, with D unresolved. There are 14 residues in the CDR3. Between the trimmed V and J ends, which lost 7 bases and 2 bases, there was a span of 14 bases. Per germline, CDR1 MNHEY and CDR2 SVGEGT. The CDR3 here is CASTPLGQQETQYF. The DNA of the CDR3 is TGTGCCAGCACCCCCTTGGGCCAACAAGAGACCCAGTACTTC.

This clonotype has a count of ten or more. DNA of the CDR3: TGTGCCAGTAGCCCTAATGGGGACAGGGGAACCTACGAGCAGTACTTC. It yields the protein CASSPNGDRGTYEQYF. The V call is TRBV19, the J call TRBJ2-7; 10 positions match TRBD1. Trimming at V came to 6 bases and at J to 2 bases, leaving 10 bases not matched to a gene. Germline V gene data show CDR1 as LNHDA and CDR2 as SQIVND (reference sequence). The CDR3 is made up of 16 amino acids.

The V and J genes are TRBV5-1 and TRBJ2-7; tentatively, D is TRBD1 (6 bases). Trimming removed 2 bases at V and 2 bases at J, with 8 bases between. Germline loops: CDR1 SGHRS, CDR2 YFSETQ. The CDR3 covers 13 residues. CDR3 DNA: TGCGCCAGCAGCTTTGACAGGACCTACGAGCAGTACTTC. The encoded protein is CASSFDRTYEQYF.